The 3 T cell receptor beta chains below all came from one sample that was sequenced in a study of CD4 T cells in relation to SARS-CoV-2 and coronaviruses (dated by TCRdb to about 2021). Library creation used the immunoSEQ multiplex PCR assay. TCRdb obtained this table from immuneACCESS and retained in-frame rearrangements with V and J assigned. These tables miss some clones; where compared with another copy, unresolved V genes account for less than half of the shortfall, and the remainder is unexplained. The table for this sample lists tens of thousands of clones; around 78% of them were counted only once. 21% of the sample goes to the ten largest clones. What these receptors recognize is not known. CD4+ T cells from unexposed donors were collected before the COVID-19 pandemic (2011-2018). After around eleven days of culture, CD4+ T cells were isolated with the EasySep CD4+ T cell isolation kit.

Material for sequencing was CD4+ T cells from PBMCs, cultured in vitro. Receptors originate from a human donor in good health.

The chain employs TRBV7-2 and TRBJ2-5; possibly TRBD1 for D (6 bases). Germline loops: CDR1 SGHTA, CDR2 FQGNSA. V was cut by 5 bases and J by 5 bases, with 18 bases left in between. The CDR3 loop spans 15 amino acids. In DNA form, the CDR3 reads TGTGCCAGCAGCACCTTCCACAGGGATCGGGAGACCCAGTACTTC. Amino acids: CASSTFHRDRETQYF.

The rearrangement links TRBV12-3 or TRBV12-4 to TRBJ1-2, with a possible D match to TRBD1 (6 bases). Trimming pared 6 bases from V and 7 bases from J, leaving 12 bases between. The CDR3 runs 12 residues. Here the CDR3 DNA reads TGTGCCAGCAGCAAACAGGGAAGTGGCTACACCTTC. It encodes CASSKQGSGYTF.

V and J are TRBV4-2 and TRBJ2-5; D may be TRBD1 (7 bases). CDR3 length: 15 amino acids. The germline CDR1 and CDR2 sequences are LGHNA and YNFKEQ. Trimming pared 1 base from V and 4 bases from J, leaving 13 bases between. The CDR3 reads CASSQGGGQVETQYF. Here the CDR3 DNA reads TGTGCCAGCAGCCAAGGGGGAGGACAGGTAGAGACCCAGTACTTC.